Here is one TCR beta chain with its context. This sample was included in a study of blood T cell repertoires in COVID-19. About the research overall: Spain, Italy and the United States supplied samples that represented acute and convalescent COVID-19. T cells, B-cell-depleted T cells, or PBMCs provided the cDNA or gDNA that served as material.

Enrollment of patients from Seattle took place during active infection, with longitudinal follow-up. Authors' methods: Nucleated cell counts were estimated from reference gene primer amplification. Assay used: immunoSEQ multiplex PCR; TCRdb lists only in-frame clones, some missing. V and J calls plus clone size are reproduced from that table; the DNA served to infer D and trimming. The sample lists approximately 200,000 clones, 94% occurring once. Germline V gene sequence: CDR1 SGHRS, CDR2 YFSETQ. With 4 bases removed from V and 2 bases from J, the gap between germline ends came to 21 bases. This CDR3 comprises 17 residues.

This chain uses TRBV5-1 with TRBJ1-2; a possible D gene is TRBD1 (6 bases). The sequenced material came from peripheral blood. The origin of this receptor is a man aged 25 to 40 with COVID-19, enrolled during active disease. The CDR3 bases are TGCGCCAGCAGCCCGGTGACAGGAGTTTCCCCCAACTATGGCTACACCTTC. Its protein is CASSPVTGVSPNYGYTF.